Described below is a single TCR beta chain sequence and its context. Antigen unknown. The table came from immunoSEQ multiplex PCR; TCRdb's copy has only in-frame clones and leaves some out. Of 140,000 or so clones in the sample, under 95% were seen once. Losses at the gene ends were 4 bases for V and 2 bases for J; bases not matched to a gene: 4. The CDR3 loop spans 15 amino acids. Germline V lookup: CDR1 SGHRS, CDR2 YFSETQ. This entry is derived from a study of T cell responses to AZD1222 COVID-19 vaccine. Study findings and constraints: No repertoire was sampled before or during the peak T cell response, only after it. Among the donors, most were white British and more were female, and clonal diversity was possibly underestimated.

This chain links TRBV5-1 with TRBJ2-3; TRBD2 matches at 10 bases. The source was peripheral blood, collected 28 days after the second dose of the MenACWY control vaccine. This TCR was sampled from an adult who received the MenACWY meningococcal vaccine as a control. The CDR3 is CASSQTSGPTDTQYF. CDR3 in DNA: TGCGCCAGCAGCCAGACTAGCGGGCCCACAGATACGCAGTATTTT.